The 25 T cell receptor beta chains reported below all come from one sample, sequenced in a study of blood T cells in healthy people across ages. Next came a second PCR, run for roughly 6 to 11 cycles, which used a sample-barcoded 5' primer along with a J-beta primer mix. TCRdb re-called the 5' RACE reads through MiXCR, storing one row per CDR3 protein. This repertoire shows over 1,200,000 distinct CDR3 sequences, roughly 64% found once; its top ten account for 6.5% to 8.5%. Sequencing input: blood. Receptors originate from a man between 18 and 35 years old in good health.

CDR3 amino acids: CASSHQGHTYEQYF. CDR3 DNA sequence: TGTGCCAGCAGCCATCAGGGACATACCTACGAGCAGTACTTC. The chain carries TRBV4-2 and TRBJ2-7, with D possibly being TRBD1 (6 bases). V lost 3 bases and J 2 bases, leaving 11 bases between the germline ends. Germline V gene data show CDR1 as LGHNA and CDR2 as YNFKEQ. There are 14 residues in the CDR3.

This clonotype was counted a few times. This chain joins TRBV19 and TRBJ2-5; the D gene could be TRBD1 or TRBD2 (5 bases each). The CDR3 totals 15 residues. V was trimmed by 8 bases and J by 4 bases, leaving 20 bases between them. CDR1 is LNHDA, CDR2 SQIVND, per germline (reference sequence). The CDR3 DNA is TGTGCCAGTCAACTTCACGGGGCAGGCGGAGAGACCCAGTACTTC. Encoded protein: CASQLHGAGGETQYF. The entire variable domain, with the rest obtained from reference TRBV19 and TRBJ2-5, is as follows: DGGITQSPKYLFRKEGQNVTLSCEQNLNHDAMYWYRQDPGQGLRLIYYSQIVNDFQKGDIAEGYSVSREKKESFPLTVTSAQKNPTAFYLCASQLHGAGGETQYFGPGTRLLVL.

This chain joins TRBV2 and TRBJ2-5, with 7 bases matching TRBD1. The CDR3 runs 12 residues. Germline V CDR1 and CDR2: SNHLY, FYNNEI. The trim removed 7 bases at V and 5 bases at J, leaving 4 bases unmatched. In DNA, the CDR3 is TGTGCCAGCAAACAGGGGCAGGAGACCCAGTACTTC. It specifies CASKQGQETQYF.

This rearrangement joins TRBV4-2 to TRBJ1-1; TRBD1 might be the D (6 bases). Trimming pared 3 bases from V and 0 bases from J, leaving 11 bases between. The length of the CDR3 is 15 residues. Germline CDR1 and CDR2: LGHNA and YNFKEQ. The CDR3 DNA follows: TGTGCCAGCAGCCATCCGGGACAAATGAACACTGAAGCTTTCTTT. It translates to CASSHPGQMNTEAFF.

V is TRBV27 and J is TRBJ1-6, with D maybe TRBD1 (6 bases). V lost 6 bases and J lost 4, with 13 bases in between. The CDR3 runs to 15 residues. Per the germline V gene, CDR1 is MNHEY and CDR2 is SMNVEV (reference sequence). CDR3 nucleotides: TGTGCCAGCAGGGAGACAGGCGCATATAATTCACCCCTCCACTTT. Encoded protein: CASRETGAYNSPLHF.

V gene TRBV12-3 or TRBV12-4 combines with J gene TRBJ2-2; D is undetermined. This CDR3 is 12 amino acids long. Trimming left V 1 base short and J 7 bases short, with 4 bases between. For the CDR3, the DNA is TGTGCCAGCAGTTTAGGGCACGGGGAGCTGTTTTTT. Translated: CASSLGHGELFF.

The chain recombines TRBV6-5 with TRBJ2-4, with a possible D match to TRBD2 (6 bases). This CDR3 region has 14 residues. Trimming stripped 6 bases from V and 9 bases from J, with 18 bases between. Germline loops: CDR1 MNHEY, CDR2 SVGAGI. The CDR3 region has the DNA TGTGCCAGCAGCCCTCCGGGGGTTGGTATCATTCAGTACTTC. Its translation: CASSPPGVGIIQYF.

V usage is TRBV12-3 or TRBV12-4 and J usage is TRBJ2-1; D uncertain. The CDR3 is made up of 15 amino acids. Trimming took 6 bases from V and 0 from J, leaving 12 bases between them. The CDR3 region is CASRSTLVSYNEQFF. In nucleotides, the CDR3 is TGTGCCAGCAGAAGCACGTTGGTCTCCTACAATGAGCAGTTCTTC.

This clonotype is a singleton in its sample. The CDR3 loop reads CASSLVLSEQYF. The CDR3 nucleotides read TGTGCCAGCAGCTTAGTCCTCTCCGAGCAGTACTTC. The rearrangement links TRBV11-2 to TRBJ2-7; D gene ambiguous. Trimming took off 1 base at V and 6 bases at J, with 7 bases between the two ends. CDR3 length equals 12 residues. From germline, CDR1 is SGHAT and CDR2 FQNNGV.

V and J are TRBV5-4 and TRBJ2-1, with D uncertain. V was clipped by 2 bases and J by 5 bases, with 8 bases between them. The CDR3 spans 13 residues. Germline V lookup: CDR1 SGHNT, CDR2 YYREEE (reference sequence). The CDR3 loop reads CASSFQADNEQFF. The CDR3 nucleotides are TGTGCCAGCAGCTTTCAGGCCGACAATGAGCAGTTCTTC.

This chain joins TRBV20-1 and TRBJ1-3, with a weak D call TRBD1 (5 bases). This CDR3 contains 13 residues. Per germline, CDR1 DFQATT and CDR2 SNEGSKA (reference sequence). V shed 4 bases and J shed 0 bases, with 7 bases lying between them. Here the CDR3 reads CSATQGSGNTIYF. In DNA, the CDR3 is TGCAGTGCTACGCAGGGCTCTGGAAACACCATATATTTT.

This clonotype appeared a few times. V usage is TRBV3-1 and J usage is TRBJ2-7; a possible D gene is TRBD2 (6 bases). There are 15 residues in the CDR3. V was clipped by 0 bases and J by 2 bases, with 11 bases between them. Germline assignment: CDR1 LGHDT and CDR2 YNNKEL (reference sequence). The CDR3 loop reads CASSQEVAVTYEQYF. The CDR3 DNA follows: TGTGCCAGCAGCCAAGAGGTAGCGGTAACCTACGAGCAGTACTTC.

The V call is TRBV6-2 or TRBV6-3, the J call TRBJ2-3; 7 bases map to TRBD2. CDR1 MNHEY and CDR2 SVGEGT come from the germline V gene. CDR3 size: 13 residues. V trimming: 7 bases; J trimming: 1 base; junction bases outside the gene matches: 2. Written as DNA, the CDR3 is TGTGCCAGCAATCGGGGGGGCACAGATACGCAGTATTTT. Translated: CASNRGGTDTQYF.

The chain uses TRBV6-1 and TRBJ1-2; D unresolved. Trimming removed 6 bases at V and 3 bases at J, with 11 bases between. Germline lookup yields CDR1 MNHNS and CDR2 SASEGT. The CDR3 covers 13 residues. This CDR3 is CASRVSLDYGYTF. In DNA, the CDR3 is TGTGCCAGCAGGGTTTCATTGGACTATGGCTACACCTTC.

The rearrangement uses TRBV12-3 or TRBV12-4 and TRBJ1-3; no definite D call. Trimming pared 8 bases from V and 4 bases from J, leaving 18 bases between. The CDR3 has 15 residues. The CDR3 loop is CASRGSLLSGNTIYF. The DNA for the CDR3 is TGTGCCAGCCGAGGGTCCTTACTCTCCGGAAACACCATATATTTT.

This chain links TRBV4-2 with TRBJ1-2, with a possible D match to TRBD1 (5 bases). The CDR3 consists of 17 residues. Looked up from germline, CDR1 is LGHNA and CDR2 is YNFKEQ. V shed 0 bases and J shed 4 bases, with 18 bases lying between them. The CDR3, as DNA: TGTGCCAGCAGCCAAGATCCACCACTAGACAGACTCTATGGCTACACCTTC. Its protein product is CASSQDPPLDRLYGYTF.

The chain joins TRBV4-1 to TRBJ2-1, with D possibly TRBD2 on 7 matching bases. CDR1 is MGHRA and CDR2 is YSYEKL in the germline V gene. This CDR3 contains 16 residues. V shed 0 bases and J shed 8 bases, with 17 bases lying between them. CDR3 bases: TGCGCCAGCAGCCAAGATCAGATTGGGGGGGCAGATGAGCAGTTCTTC. Encoded protein: CASSQDQIGGADEQFF.

This clonotype turned up a few times. In nucleotides, the CDR3 is TGTGCCAGCAGCGGTGTCGGCACTGAAGCTTTCTTT. Protein product: CASSGVGTEAFF. The rearrangement joins TRBV9 to TRBJ1-1; no firm D call. Germline CDR1 and CDR2: SGDLS and YYNGEE. Trimming left V 3 bases short and J 4 bases short, with 7 bases between. The CDR3 covers 12 residues.

This clonotype has just a few counts. The V gene is TRBV7-2, the J gene TRBJ2-5; 12 bases fit TRBD2. Per the germline V gene, CDR1 is SGHTA and CDR2 is FQGNSA. The V segment lost 1 base and the J segment 5 bases; nucleotides outside the gene matches: 5. This CDR3 region has 16 residues. The CDR3 coding sequence is TGTGCCAGCAGCTTAGTACGTCTAGCGGGGGGGGAGACCCAGTACTTC. Protein sequence: CASSLVRLAGGETQYF. The variable domain in full, with the rest retrieved from reference TRBV7-2 and TRBJ2-5, is GAGVSQSPSNKVTEKGKDVELRCDPISGHTALYWYRQSLGQGLEFLIYFQGNSAPDKSGLPSDRFSAERTGGSVSTLTIQRTQQEDSAVYLCASSLVRLAGGETQYFGPGTRLLVL.

DNA of the CDR3: TGTGCCAGCAGCCTACCTAGTCGTTGGGAGACCCAGTACTTC. It codes for CASSLPSRWETQYF. The chain has TRBV6-6 and TRBJ2-7; no clear D gene. The end of the DNA is better explained by TRBJ2-5, so the J call may be wrong. Germline V gene data show CDR1 as MNHNY and CDR2 as SVGAGI (reference sequence). CDR3 length: 14 residues.

The V call is TRBV20-1, the J call TRBJ1-2, with no clear D. This CDR3 comprises 12 residues. The V end was cut by 6 bases, the J end by 0 bases, with 8 bases between. Per the germline V gene, CDR1 is DFQATT and CDR2 is SNEGSKA (reference sequence). CDR3 sequence: CSARPPNYGYTF. The CDR3 coding sequence is TGCAGTGCCCGGCCCCCTAACTATGGCTACACCTTC.

The gene calls are TRBV12-3 or TRBV12-4 and TRBJ2-1; D not resolved. V was shortened by 7 bases and J by 9 bases, with 13 bases between the two germline ends. The CDR3 sequence is 12 residues long. The CDR3 nucleotides read TGTGCCAGCATGCCTGGGTGGGGTGAGCAGTTCTTC. Translation: CASMPGWGEQFF.

In this sample, this clonotype turned up once. V usage is TRBV3-1 and J usage is TRBJ2-1; 12 nucleotides agree with TRBD2. V dropped 3 bases and J dropped 7; count of bases not matched to a gene: 7. The CDR3 has 16 amino acids. Germline values: CDR1 LGHDT, CDR2 YNNKEL (reference sequence). CDR3 DNA sequence: TGTGCCAGCAGCCACGAGACTAGCGGGAGTGGGAATGAGCAGTTCTTC. Protein: CASSHETSGSGNEQFF.

The J gene is TRBJ2-3, the V gene TRBV7-9, with D possibly TRBD2 on 5 matching bases. V was shortened by 3 bases and J by 6 bases, with 19 bases between the two germline ends. The germline V gene has CDR1 SEHNR and CDR2 FQNEAQ (reference sequence). CDR3 length equals 16 residues. CDR3 nucleotides: TGTGCCAGCAGCTTTATGAAGGACTGGGATGGGGATACGCAGTATTTT. Its protein is CASSFMKDWDGDTQYF. Looking up the rest from reference TRBV7-9 and TRBJ2-3 gives the full variable domain: DTGVSQNPRHKITKRGQNVTFRCDPISEHNRLYWYRQTLGQGPEFLTYFQNEAQLEKSRLLSDRFSAERPKGSFSTLEIQRTEQGDSAMYLCASSFMKDWDGDTQYFGPGTRLTVL.

The chain recombines TRBV7-2 with TRBJ2-5; 10 bases fit TRBD2. The V gene's germline CDR1 is SGHTA and CDR2 FQGNSA. Unmatched junction bases numbered 4, after V lost 5 bases and J lost 1 base. The CDR3 spans 15 residues. The CDR3 loop is CASSRTSGAQETQYF. In nucleotides, the CDR3 is TGTGCCAGCAGCCGGACTAGCGGCGCCCAAGAGACCCAGTACTTC.